This T cell receptor (beta chain) comes out of a study of CD8 T cells in ankylosing spondylitis. Study results and caveats: The study identified a TCR beta motif of several highly homologous variants that appeared characteristic of ankylosing spondylitis blood. The authors found the disease-linked clones to be CD8+ and relatively rare in peripheral blood. It was reported that disease-linked clones were significantly enriched in matched ankylosing spondylitis synovial fluid.

The CDR3 has 15 residues. The V end lost 2 bases, the J end lost 1 base, and 13 bases lay between the germline ends. CDR1 is DFQATT and CDR2 is SNEGSKA in the germline V gene (reference sequence). Molecular-barcoded quantitative 5'-RACE produced these TCR beta libraries. TCRdb re-analysed the 5' RACE reads in MiXCR, keeping a single row per CDR3 protein. The profile covers 200,000 to 250,000 distinct CDR3 sequences, with approximately 30% appearing a single time and around 4.2% taken by the ten largest. There are a few counts of this clonotype. What it binds is not known. Sample: blood, either unsorted or a sorted T cell fraction (not recorded which). The chain has TRBV20-1 and TRBJ2-3, with a tentative D call TRBD2 (6 bases). The TCR was taken from a male donor with ankylosing spondylitis or in good health (not recorded which). In DNA, the CDR3 is TGCAGTGCTAGACTCCGGGACTCTCGCACAGATACGCAGTATTTT. Its translation is CSARLRDSRTDTQYF.